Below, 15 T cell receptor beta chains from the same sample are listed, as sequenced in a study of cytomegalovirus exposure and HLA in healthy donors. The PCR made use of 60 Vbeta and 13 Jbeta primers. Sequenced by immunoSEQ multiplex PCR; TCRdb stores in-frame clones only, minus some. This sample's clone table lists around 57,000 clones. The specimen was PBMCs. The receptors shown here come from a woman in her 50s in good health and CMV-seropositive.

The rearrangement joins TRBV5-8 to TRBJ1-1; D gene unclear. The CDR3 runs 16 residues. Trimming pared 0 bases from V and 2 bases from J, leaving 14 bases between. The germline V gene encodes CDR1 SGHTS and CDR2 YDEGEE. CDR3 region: CASSLDGWQTNTEAFF. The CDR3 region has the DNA TGTGCCAGCAGCTTGGATGGATGGCAGACTAACACTGAAGCTTTCTTT.

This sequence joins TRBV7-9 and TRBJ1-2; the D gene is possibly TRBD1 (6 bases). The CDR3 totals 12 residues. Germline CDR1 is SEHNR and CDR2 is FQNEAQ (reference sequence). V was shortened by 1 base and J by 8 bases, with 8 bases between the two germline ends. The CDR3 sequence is CASSLVTGGYTF. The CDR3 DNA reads TGTGCCAGCAGCTTAGTCACAGGGGGCTACACCTTC.

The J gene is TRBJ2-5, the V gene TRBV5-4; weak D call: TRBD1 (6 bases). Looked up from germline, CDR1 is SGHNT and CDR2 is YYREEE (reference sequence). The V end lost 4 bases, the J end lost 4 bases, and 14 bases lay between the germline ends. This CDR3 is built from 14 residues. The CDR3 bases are TGTGCCAGCAGCATAGGGGGTTGGGGAGAGACCCAGTACTTC. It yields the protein CASSIGGWGETQYF.

CDR3 nucleotides: TGTGCCAGCAGCCCCAGGGACTACTCCTACGAGCAGTACTTC. Translating gives CASSPRDYSYEQYF. The chain has TRBV7-8 and TRBJ2-7; the match to TRBD2 covers 7 bases. V lost 5 bases, J lost 0 bases, and 4 bases stayed unmatched. The CDR3 loop spans 14 amino acids. The germline V gene has CDR1 SGHVS and CDR2 FQNEAQ.

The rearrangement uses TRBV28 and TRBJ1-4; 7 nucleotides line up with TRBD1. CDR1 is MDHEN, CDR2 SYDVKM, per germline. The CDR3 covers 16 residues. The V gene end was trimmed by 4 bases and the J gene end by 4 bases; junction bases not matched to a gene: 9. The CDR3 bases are TGTGCCAGCAGTTCAATAGGACAGGTTATTAATGAAAAACTGTTTTTT. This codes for CASSSIGQVINEKLFF. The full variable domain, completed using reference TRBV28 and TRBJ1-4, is DVKVTQSSRYLVKRTGEKVFLECVQDMDHENMFWYRQDPGLGLRLIYFSYDVKMKEKGDIPEGYSVSREKKERFSLILESASTNQTSMYLCASSSIGQVINEKLFFGSGTQLSVL.

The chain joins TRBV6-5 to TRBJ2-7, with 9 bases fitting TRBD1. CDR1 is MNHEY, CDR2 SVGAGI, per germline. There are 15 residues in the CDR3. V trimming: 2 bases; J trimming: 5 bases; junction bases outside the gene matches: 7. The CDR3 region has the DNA TGTGCCAGCAGTTACCGGGGACAGGGCGGCCACGAGCAGTACTTC. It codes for CASSYRGQGGHEQYF.

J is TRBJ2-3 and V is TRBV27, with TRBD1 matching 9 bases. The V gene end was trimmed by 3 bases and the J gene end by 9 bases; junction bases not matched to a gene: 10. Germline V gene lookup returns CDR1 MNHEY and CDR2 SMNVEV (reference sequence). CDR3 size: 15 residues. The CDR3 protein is CASSLLDRGSSTQYF. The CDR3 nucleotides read TGTGCCAGCAGTTTGTTGGACAGGGGTTCTTCGACGCAGTATTTT.

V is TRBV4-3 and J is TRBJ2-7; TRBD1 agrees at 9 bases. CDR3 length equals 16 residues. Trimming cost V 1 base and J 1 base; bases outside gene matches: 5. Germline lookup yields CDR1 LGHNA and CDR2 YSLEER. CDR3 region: CASSQVDGTGSYEQYF. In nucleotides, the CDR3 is TGCGCCAGCAGCCAAGTTGACGGGACAGGGTCCTACGAGCAGTACTTC.

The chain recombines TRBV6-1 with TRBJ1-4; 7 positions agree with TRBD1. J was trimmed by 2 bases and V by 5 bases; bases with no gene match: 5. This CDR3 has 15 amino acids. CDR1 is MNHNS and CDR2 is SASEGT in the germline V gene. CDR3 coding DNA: TGTGCCAGCAGTTTCCTGACAGGGACTAATGAAAAACTGTTTTTT. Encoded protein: CASSFLTGTNEKLFF.

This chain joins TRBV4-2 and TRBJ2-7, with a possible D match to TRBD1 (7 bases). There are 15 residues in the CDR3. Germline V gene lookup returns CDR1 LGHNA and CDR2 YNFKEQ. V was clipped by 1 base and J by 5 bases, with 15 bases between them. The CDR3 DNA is TGTGCCAGCAGCCAAGGACAGGGTCCGGGGGACGAGCAGTACTTC. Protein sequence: CASSQGQGPGDEQYF.

The CDR3 DNA reads as TGCGCCAGCAGCCAGTTGCCGGGACAGCTAACTAATCAGCCCCAGCATTTT. Its translation: CASSQLPGQLTNQPQHF. V and J are TRBV4-1 and TRBJ1-5, with 7 bases that match TRBD1. Germline V lookup: CDR1 MGHRA, CDR2 YSYEKL. The V gene end was trimmed by 3 bases and the J gene end by 4 bases; junction bases not matched to a gene: 12. This CDR3 is 17 amino acids long.

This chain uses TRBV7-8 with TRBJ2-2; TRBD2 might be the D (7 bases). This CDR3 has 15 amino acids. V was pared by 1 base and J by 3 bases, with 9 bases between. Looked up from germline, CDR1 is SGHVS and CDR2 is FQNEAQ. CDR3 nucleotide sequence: TGTGCCAGCAGCTTAGAAGGGGGGGACACCGGGGAGCTGTTTTTT. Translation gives CASSLEGGDTGELFF. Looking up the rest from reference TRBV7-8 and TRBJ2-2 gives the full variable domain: GAGVSQSPRYKVAKRGQDVALRCDPISGHVSLFWYQQALGQGPEFLTYFQNEAQLDKSGLPSDRFFAERPEGSVSTLKIQRTQQEDSAVYLCASSLEGGDTGELFFGEGSRLTVL.

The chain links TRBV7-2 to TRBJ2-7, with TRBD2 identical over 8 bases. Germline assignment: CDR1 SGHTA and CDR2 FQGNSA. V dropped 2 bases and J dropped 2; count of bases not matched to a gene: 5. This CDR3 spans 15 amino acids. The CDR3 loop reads CASSLWSGSPYEQYF. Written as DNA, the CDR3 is TGTGCCAGCAGCTTATGGAGCGGGAGCCCCTACGAGCAGTACTTC.

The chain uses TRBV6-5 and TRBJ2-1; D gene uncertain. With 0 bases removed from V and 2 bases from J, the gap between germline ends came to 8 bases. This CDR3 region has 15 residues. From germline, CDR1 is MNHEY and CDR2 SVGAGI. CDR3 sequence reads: CASSYSGQAYNEQFF. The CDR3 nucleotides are TGTGCCAGCAGTTACTCGGGCCAGGCCTACAATGAGCAGTTCTTC.

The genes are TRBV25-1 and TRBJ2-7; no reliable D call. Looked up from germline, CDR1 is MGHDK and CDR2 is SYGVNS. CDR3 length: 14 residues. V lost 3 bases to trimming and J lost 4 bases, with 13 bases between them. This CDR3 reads CASSDYGFSYEQYF. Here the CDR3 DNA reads TGTGCCAGCAGTGATTACGGGTTTTCGTACGAGCAGTACTTC.